This is a list of T cell receptor beta chains from one sample in a study of cytomegalovirus exposure and HLA in healthy donors. The data were produced by immunoSEQ multiplex PCR, yet TCRdb's version contains in-frame clones alone and is incomplete. The sample lists about 120,000 clones, nearly 80% seen once, with roughly 3.1% in the top ten. The material sequenced was PBMCs. The receptors originated from a woman in her 30s in good health and CMV-seropositive. The CDR3 runs from the conserved cysteine through the conserved F or W. The D gene is left open where the match is weak. Not all rows give a size; the values are once, few, many and, for expanded clones, a class.

abundance: .
v_gene: TRBV15
d_gene: .
j_gene: TRBJ2-5
CDR3aa: CATSLDAVGTQYF
CDR3nt: TGTGCCACCAGCCTAGACGCCGTCGGGACCCAGTACTTC

abundance: once
v_gene: TRBV7-9
d_gene: .
j_gene: TRBJ1-1
CDR3aa: CSSSLYSGLNTEAFF
CDR3nt: TGTTCCAGCAGCTTATATTCGGGTTTGAACACTGAAGCTTTCTTT

abundance: .
v_gene: TRBV27
d_gene: .
j_gene: TRBJ2-6
CDR3aa: CASSGGSGANVLTF
CDR3nt: TGTGCCAGCAGCGGGGGCTCTGGGGCCAACGTCCTGACTTTC

abundance: .
v_gene: TRBV7-2
d_gene: .
j_gene: TRBJ1-2
CDR3aa: CASSRPWEGGYTF
CDR3nt: TGTGCCAGCAGCCGCCCGTGGGAGGGTGGCTACACCTTC

abundance: .
v_gene: TRBV15
d_gene: .
j_gene: TRBJ1-5
CDR3aa: CATSRDGTGEQPQHF
CDR3nt: TGTGCCACCAGCAGAGATGGTACAGGAGAACAGCCCCAGCATTTT

abundance: .
v_gene: TRBV27
d_gene: TRBD1
j_gene: TRBJ1-5
CDR3aa: CASPNLGQISNQPQHF
CDR3nt: TGTGCCAGCCCTAATTTGGGACAGATTAGCAATCAGCCCCAGCATTTT

abundance: few
v_gene: TRBV5-8
d_gene: .
j_gene: TRBJ1-5
CDR3aa: CASSPGLRQPQHF
CDR3nt: TGTGCCAGCAGCCCGGGGTTGAGGCAGCCCCAGCATTTT

abundance: .
v_gene: TRBV7-9
d_gene: .
j_gene: TRBJ2-2
CDR3aa: CASTPPGELFF
CDR3nt: TGTGCCAGCACCCCTCCCGGGGAGCTGTTTTTT

abundance: .
v_gene: TRBV6-6
d_gene: .
j_gene: TRBJ1-6
CDR3aa: CASSSGFGNSPLHF
CDR3nt: TGTGCCAGCAGCTCAGGGTTTGGTAATTCACCCCTCCACTTT

abundance: once
v_gene: TRBV2
d_gene: .
j_gene: TRBJ1-3
CDR3aa: CASSGGQANTIYF
CDR3nt: TGTGCCAGCAGTGGAGGGCAGGCAAACACCATATATTTT

abundance: few
v_gene: TRBV2
d_gene: TRBD2
j_gene: TRBJ2-1
CDR3aa: CASRLLAVANEQFF
CDR3nt: TGTGCCAGCAGGTTACTAGCGGTGGCCAATGAGCAGTTCTTC

abundance: few
v_gene: TRBV19
d_gene: .
j_gene: TRBJ1-2
CDR3aa: CASTIRRVGVNYGYTF
CDR3nt: TGTGCCAGTACCATCAGACGGGTTGGTGTTAACTATGGCTACACCTTC

abundance: .
v_gene: TRBV10-3
d_gene: TRBD2
j_gene: TRBJ2-3
CDR3aa: CAIRRDLGGDTQYF
CDR3nt: TGTGCCATCAGGCGGGACTTGGGAGGGGATACGCAGTATTTT

abundance: .
v_gene: TRBV5-1
d_gene: .
j_gene: TRBJ2-6
CDR3aa: CASSLRGSGGANVLTF
CDR3nt: TGCGCCAGCAGCTTGAGGGGTTCGGGCGGGGCCAACGTCCTGACTTTC

abundance: .
v_gene: TRBV5-6
d_gene: .
j_gene: TRBJ2-3
CDR3aa: CASSLVGGAVGTQYF
CDR3nt: TGTGCCAGCAGCTTGGTTGGGGGGGCGGTTGGTACGCAGTATTTT

abundance: .
v_gene: TRBV30
d_gene: .
j_gene: TRBJ2-3
CDR3aa: CAWSSGGHTDTQYF
CDR3nt: TGTGCCTGGAGTTCCGGGGGGCACACAGATACGCAGTATTTT

abundance: .
v_gene: TRBV7-7
d_gene: TRBD2
j_gene: TRBJ2-5
CDR3aa: CASSPAGVGGGSQYF
CDR3nt: TGTGCCAGCAGCCCAGCCGGCGTCGGGGGGGGGTCCCAGTACTTC

abundance: .
v_gene: TRBV5-5
d_gene: TRBD1
j_gene: TRBJ2-7
CDR3aa: CASSQGQIYEQYF
CDR3nt: TGTGCCAGCAGCCAGGGACAGATTTACGAGCAGTACTTC

abundance: .
v_gene: TRBV6-1
d_gene: TRBD1
j_gene: TRBJ1-2
CDR3aa: CASSGVGTGLNGYTF
CDR3nt: TGTGCCAGCAGTGGAGTCGGGACAGGGCTTAATGGCTACACCTTC

abundance: .
v_gene: TRBV4-3
d_gene: TRBD2
j_gene: TRBJ2-1
CDR3aa: CASSQESSGGKDEQFF
CDR3nt: TGCGCCAGCAGCCAAGAATCAAGCGGGGGGAAAGATGAGCAGTTCTTC

abundance: few
v_gene: TRBV7-8
d_gene: TRBD2
j_gene: TRBJ2-1
CDR3aa: CASSLQERGTSYNEQFF
CDR3nt: TGTGCCAGCAGCTTACAAGAGCGGGGGACCTCCTACAATGAGCAGTTCTTC

abundance: .
v_gene: TRBV30
d_gene: .
j_gene: TRBJ2-7
CDR3aa: CAWSGLEYEQYF
CDR3nt: TGTGCCTGGAGTGGACTCGAGTACGAGCAGTACTTC

abundance: .
v_gene: TRBV6-1
d_gene: TRBD1
j_gene: TRBJ1-5
CDR3aa: CASSAAHRDRSRIASQHF
CDR3nt: TGTGCCAGCAGTGCTGCCCACCGGGACAGGTCTCGAATCGCGTCCCAGCATTTT

abundance: .
v_gene: TRBV30
d_gene: .
j_gene: TRBJ2-7
CDR3aa: CAWSSPPFSSYEQYF
CDR3nt: TGTGCCTGGAGTTCTCCGCCCTTTAGCTCCTACGAGCAGTACTTC

abundance: .
v_gene: TRBV9
d_gene: .
j_gene: TRBJ1-3
CDR3aa: CASSGAGAIKGNTIYF
CDR3nt: TGTGCCAGCAGCGGGGCAGGGGCGATTAAGGGAAACACCATATATTTT

abundance: .
v_gene: TRBV19
d_gene: TRBD1
j_gene: TRBJ1-4
CDR3aa: CASSPLGQALATNEKLFF
CDR3nt: TGTGCCAGTAGTCCGTTGGGACAGGCCCTTGCAACTAATGAAAAACTGTTTTTT

abundance: .
v_gene: TRBV7-6
d_gene: .
j_gene: TRBJ2-7
CDR3aa: CASSPGAETYEQYF
CDR3nt: TGTGCCAGCAGCCCAGGGGCCGAGACCTACGAGCAGTACTTC

abundance: few
v_gene: TRBV7-2
d_gene: TRBD1
j_gene: TRBJ2-3
CDR3aa: CASSLGGTGLSDTQYF
CDR3nt: TGTGCCAGCAGCTTAGGCGGGACAGGGTTATCAGATACGCAGTATTTT

abundance: few
v_gene: TRBV5-1
d_gene: .
j_gene: TRBJ2-5
CDR3aa: CASSLEGPETQYF
CDR3nt: TGCGCCAGCAGCTTGGAGGGGCCGGAGACCCAGTACTTC

abundance: few
v_gene: TRBV30
d_gene: .
j_gene: TRBJ2-7
CDR3aa: CAWSRAGGDEQYF
CDR3nt: TGTGCCTGGAGTCGGGCAGGAGGGGACGAGCAGTACTTC

abundance: .
v_gene: TRBV10-1
d_gene: TRBD1
j_gene: TRBJ2-6
CDR3aa: CASSESGQGVSGANVLTF
CDR3nt: TGCGCCAGCAGTGAGTCGGGACAGGGGGTCTCTGGGGCCAACGTCCTGACTTTC

abundance: .
v_gene: TRBV7-9
d_gene: .
j_gene: TRBJ1-2
CDR3aa: CASSLGTLSGDGYTF
CDR3nt: TGTGCCAGCAGCTTAGGGACTTTATCGGGTGATGGCTACACCTTC

abundance: .
v_gene: TRBV28
d_gene: TRBD2
j_gene: TRBJ2-1
CDR3aa: CASSSGTSGYNEQFF
CDR3nt: TGTGCCAGCAGCTCCGGGACTAGCGGGTACAATGAGCAGTTCTTC

abundance: few
v_gene: TRBV4-3
d_gene: TRBD2
j_gene: TRBJ2-3
CDR3aa: CASSQDLLVAGGTDTQYF
CDR3nt: TGCGCCAGCAGCCAAGATCTGTTGGTAGCGGGGGGGACAGATACGCAGTATTTT

abundance: .
v_gene: TRBV19
d_gene: TRBD1
j_gene: TRBJ2-3
CDR3aa: CASSADRGHTQYF
CDR3nt: TGTGCCAGTAGTGCCGACAGGGGGCATACGCAGTATTTT

abundance: few
v_gene: TRBV2
d_gene: TRBD2
j_gene: TRBJ2-3
CDR3aa: CASRGLAGGRVDTQYF
CDR3nt: TGTGCCAGCAGGGGGCTAGCGGGGGGGCGGGTAGATACGCAGTATTTT

abundance: once
v_gene: TRBV28
d_gene: .
j_gene: TRBJ2-7
CDR3aa: CASSLQLGGYEQYF
CDR3nt: TGTGCCAGCAGTTTACAGTTAGGGGGATACGAGCAGTACTTC

abundance: .
v_gene: TRBV10-3
d_gene: TRBD2
j_gene: TRBJ2-3
CDR3aa: CAIMGGDTQYF
CDR3nt: TGTGCCATCATGGGAGGGGATACGCAGTATTTT

abundance: .
v_gene: TRBV9
d_gene: TRBD1
j_gene: TRBJ2-1
CDR3aa: CASSPDRGRNNEQFF
CDR3nt: TGTGCCAGCAGCCCTGACAGGGGAAGGAACAATGAGCAGTTCTTC

abundance: .
v_gene: TRBV5-1
d_gene: .
j_gene: TRBJ2-3
CDR3aa: CASSFLGGVADTQYF
CDR3nt: TGCGCCAGCAGCTTTCTAGGGGGTGTGGCAGATACGCAGTATTTT

abundance: .
v_gene: TRBV2
d_gene: TRBD2
j_gene: TRBJ2-5
CDR3aa: CASSESAGGKETQYF
CDR3nt: TGTGCCAGCAGTGAATCAGCGGGGGGAAAAGAGACCCAGTACTTC

abundance: few
v_gene: TRBV5-1
d_gene: .
j_gene: TRBJ2-3
CDR3aa: CASSLIPDSNTDTQYF
CDR3nt: TGCGCCAGCAGCTTGATCCCAGATTCAAACACAGATACGCAGTATTTT

abundance: once
v_gene: TRBV5-1
d_gene: .
j_gene: TRBJ1-4
CDR3aa: CASSLGGREVGKLFF
CDR3nt: TGCGCCAGCAGCTTAGGTGGCAGGGAGGTCGGAAAACTGTTTTTT

abundance: .
v_gene: TRBV4-3
d_gene: .
j_gene: TRBJ1-2
CDR3aa: CASSPAAGNYGYTF
CDR3nt: TGCGCCAGCAGTCCCGCGGCGGGAAACTATGGCTACACCTTC

abundance: .
v_gene: TRBV5-1
d_gene: TRBD1
j_gene: TRBJ1-1
CDR3aa: CASSLEGGRSDTEAFF
CDR3nt: TGCGCCAGCAGCTTGGAAGGGGGCCGCTCCGATACTGAAGCTTTCTTT

abundance: few
v_gene: TRBV2
d_gene: .
j_gene: TRBJ1-1
CDR3aa: CASKPPTGPNTEAFF
CDR3nt: TGTGCCAGCAAGCCGCCTACAGGGCCGAACACTGAAGCTTTCTTT

abundance: .
v_gene: TRBV11-3
d_gene: .
j_gene: TRBJ1-3
CDR3aa: CASSPEPSAIYF
CDR3nt: TGTGCCAGCAGCCCTGAGCCGAGTGCCATATATTTT

abundance: .
v_gene: TRBV4-2
d_gene: .
j_gene: TRBJ1-5
CDR3aa: CASSHNHGRSYSNQPQHF
CDR3nt: TGTGCCAGCAGTCACAACCATGGCAGGTCATATAGCAATCAGCCCCAGCATTTT

abundance: .
v_gene: TRBV4-3
d_gene: .
j_gene: TRBJ2-7
CDR3aa: CASSQGWRGRYEQYF
CDR3nt: TGCGCCAGCAGCCAAGGGTGGAGGGGTCGGTACGAGCAGTACTTC

abundance: .
v_gene: TRBV5-1
d_gene: TRBD1
j_gene: TRBJ1-4
CDR3aa: CASSFGDRGSNEKLFF
CDR3nt: TGCGCCAGCAGCTTCGGGGACAGGGGTAGTAATGAAAAACTGTTTTTT

abundance: .
v_gene: TRBV5-5
d_gene: .
j_gene: TRBJ2-5
CDR3aa: CASSLGVDRGAQYF
CDR3nt: TGTGCCAGCAGCTTGGGTGTAGACCGCGGGGCCCAGTACTTC

abundance: .
v_gene: TRBV18
d_gene: .
j_gene: TRBJ2-1
CDR3aa: CASSTSDRSNEQFF
CDR3nt: TGTGCCAGCTCAACCTCGGACAGAAGCAATGAGCAGTTCTTC

abundance: .
v_gene: TRBV6-5
d_gene: .
j_gene: TRBJ2-4
CDR3aa: CASSYGFSGIQYF
CDR3nt: TGTGCCAGCAGTTACGGTTTCTCCGGCATTCAGTACTTC